This TCR beta chain emerged from a study of shared clonotypes between healthy human individuals. Naive CD8 cells lacked CD45RO, underwent positive selection for CCR7 and left out terminally differentiated effector memory CD45RA+ cells. The CDR3 spans 16 residues. Unmatched junction bases numbered 6, after V lost 4 bases and J lost 0 bases. Germline assignment: CDR1 SGDLS and CDR2 YYNGEE. Assay used: immunoSEQ multiplex PCR; TCRdb lists only in-frame clones, some missing. The sample lists over 750,000 clones, 95% to 97% occurring once. Specimen: naive CD8+ T cells sorted from blood. This TCR was sampled from a man under 40 in good health. The rearrangement joins TRBV9 to TRBJ1-1, with 10 positions matching TRBD1. CDR3 in amino acids: CASSRDRGPMNTEAFF. For the CDR3, the DNA is TGTGCCAGCAGCCGGGACAGGGGACCTATGAACACTGAAGCTTTCTTT.